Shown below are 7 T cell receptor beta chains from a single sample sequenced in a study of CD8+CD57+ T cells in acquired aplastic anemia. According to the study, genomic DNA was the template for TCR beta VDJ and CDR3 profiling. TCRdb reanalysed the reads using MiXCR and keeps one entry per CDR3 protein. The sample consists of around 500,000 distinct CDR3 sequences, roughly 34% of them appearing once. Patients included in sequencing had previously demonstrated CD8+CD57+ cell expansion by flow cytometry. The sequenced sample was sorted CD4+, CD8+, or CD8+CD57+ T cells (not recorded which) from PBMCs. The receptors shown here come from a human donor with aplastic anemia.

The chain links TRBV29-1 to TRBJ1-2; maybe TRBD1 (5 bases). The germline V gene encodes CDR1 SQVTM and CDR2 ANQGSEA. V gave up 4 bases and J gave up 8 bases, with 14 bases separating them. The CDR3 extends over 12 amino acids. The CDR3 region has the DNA TGCAGCGTTGCGGGACTAGCGGGAGGCTACACCTTC. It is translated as CSVAGLAGGYTF.

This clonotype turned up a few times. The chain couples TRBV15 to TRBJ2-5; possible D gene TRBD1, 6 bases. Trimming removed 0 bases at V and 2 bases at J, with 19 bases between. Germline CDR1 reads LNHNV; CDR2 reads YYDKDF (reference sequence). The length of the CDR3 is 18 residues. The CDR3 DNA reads TGTGCCACCAGCAGAGAATCGGTCTTTCCCGGACAGCAAGAGACCCAGTACTTC. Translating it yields CATSRESVFPGQQETQYF. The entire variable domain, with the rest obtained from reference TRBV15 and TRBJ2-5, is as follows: DAMVIQNPRYQVTQFGKPVTLSCSQTLNHNVMYWYQQKSSQAPKLLFHYYDKDFNNEADTPDNFQSRRPNTSFCFLDIRSPGLGDTAMYLCATSRESVFPGQQETQYFGPGTRLLVL.

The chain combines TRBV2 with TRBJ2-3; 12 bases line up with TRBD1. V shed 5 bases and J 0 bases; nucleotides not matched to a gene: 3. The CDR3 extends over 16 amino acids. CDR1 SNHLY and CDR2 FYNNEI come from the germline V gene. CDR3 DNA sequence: TGTGCCAGCAGTCCGGGACAGGGGGCAAGCACAGATACGCAGTATTTT. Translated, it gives CASSPGQGASTDTQYF.

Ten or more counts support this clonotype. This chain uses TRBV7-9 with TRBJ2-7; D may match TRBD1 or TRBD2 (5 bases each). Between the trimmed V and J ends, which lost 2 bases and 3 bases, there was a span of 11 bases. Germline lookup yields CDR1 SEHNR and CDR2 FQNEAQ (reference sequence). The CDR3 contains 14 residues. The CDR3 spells CASSLLGGGYEQYF. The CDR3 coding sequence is TGTGCCAGCAGCTTATTAGGTGGGGGCTACGAGCAGTACTTC.

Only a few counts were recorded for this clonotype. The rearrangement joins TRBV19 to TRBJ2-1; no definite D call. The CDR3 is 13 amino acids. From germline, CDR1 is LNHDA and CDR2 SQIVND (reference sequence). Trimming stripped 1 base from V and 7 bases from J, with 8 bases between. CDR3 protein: CASSIGNSNEQFF. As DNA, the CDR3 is TGTGCCAGTAGTATAGGGAATTCGAATGAGCAGTTCTTC.

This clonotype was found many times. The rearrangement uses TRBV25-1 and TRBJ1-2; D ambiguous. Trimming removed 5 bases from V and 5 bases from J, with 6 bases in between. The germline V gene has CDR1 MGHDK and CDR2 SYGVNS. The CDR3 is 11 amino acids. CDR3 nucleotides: TGTGCCAGCAGTCGGAGTTATGGCTACACCTTC. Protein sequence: CASSRSYGYTF.

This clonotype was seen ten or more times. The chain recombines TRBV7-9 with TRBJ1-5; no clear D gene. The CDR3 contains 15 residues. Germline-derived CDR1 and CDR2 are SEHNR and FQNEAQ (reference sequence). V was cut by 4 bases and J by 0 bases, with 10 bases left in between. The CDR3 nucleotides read TGTGCCAGCAGCTCCGGTGGGCTTAGCAATCAGCCCCAGCATTTT. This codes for CASSSGGLSNQPQHF.